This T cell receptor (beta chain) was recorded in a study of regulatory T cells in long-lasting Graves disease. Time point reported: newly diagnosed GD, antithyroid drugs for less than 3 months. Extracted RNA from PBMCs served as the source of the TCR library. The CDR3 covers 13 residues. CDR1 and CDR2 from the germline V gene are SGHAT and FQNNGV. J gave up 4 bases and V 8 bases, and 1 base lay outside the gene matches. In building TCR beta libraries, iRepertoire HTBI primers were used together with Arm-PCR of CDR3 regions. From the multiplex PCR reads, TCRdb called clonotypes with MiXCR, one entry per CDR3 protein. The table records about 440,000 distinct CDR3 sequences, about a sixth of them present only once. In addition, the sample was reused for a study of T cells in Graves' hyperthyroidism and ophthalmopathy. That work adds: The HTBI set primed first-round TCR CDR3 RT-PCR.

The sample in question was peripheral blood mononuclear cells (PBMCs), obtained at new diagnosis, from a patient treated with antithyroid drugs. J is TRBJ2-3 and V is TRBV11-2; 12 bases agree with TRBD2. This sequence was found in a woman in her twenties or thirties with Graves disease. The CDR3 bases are TGTGCCAGCGGACTAGCGGGACCAGATACGCAGTATTTT. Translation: CASGLAGPDTQYF. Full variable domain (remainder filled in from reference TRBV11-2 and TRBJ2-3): EAGVAQSPRYKIIEKRQSVAFWCNPISGHATLYWYQQILGQGPKLLIQFQNNGVVDDSQLPKDRFSAERLKGVDSTLKIQPAKLEDSAVYLCASGLAGPDTQYFGPGTRLTVL.